These 9 T cell receptor beta chains originate from one sample sequenced in a study of T-cell reconstitution after alpha-beta-depleted transplantation in children. Unique molecular identifiers were used in preparing the TCRbeta library. Each CDR3 protein gets one entry after TCRdb re-called the PCR reads with MiXCR. The sample yields 200,000 to 300,000 distinct CDR3 sequences, more than 20% seen once. The sample here was PBMCs, taken before TCRalphabeta/CD19-depleted stem cell transplant. The receptors originated from a girl aged 2 to 9 with Fanconi anemia, due to receive a stem cell transplant.

This clonotype has ten or more counts. Mismatch with germline at one junction end may stem from a read error. The chain couples TRBV7-6 to TRBJ2-5; 10 bases align to TRBD2. The CDR3 runs 17 residues. Germline V gene data show CDR1 as SGHVS and CDR2 as FNYEAQ. The DNA of the CDR3 is TGTGCCAGCAGCATAGCACCTAGCGGGGGCCTACAAGAGACCCAGTACTTC. Amino acids: CASSIAPSGGLQETQYF.

The chain couples TRBV7-2 to TRBJ2-7; D possibly corresponds to TRBD2 (6 bases). V lost 0 bases and J lost 7, with 7 bases in between. Germline values: CDR1 SGHTA, CDR2 FQGNSA. The CDR3 length is 12 residues. CDR3 DNA sequence: TGTGCCAGCAGCTTAGCGGCGGGGGAGCAGTACTTC. As protein: CASSLAAGEQYF.

The V and J genes are TRBV27 and TRBJ1-1; TRBD1 matches at 9 bases. The CDR3 is made up of 15 amino acids. The V gene's germline CDR1 is MNHEY and CDR2 SMNVEV (reference sequence). With V trimmed by 2 bases and J by 4 bases, 5 bases remained unmatched. CDR3 coding DNA: TGTGCCAGCAGTTTAGAAGGGGGACAGGGCACTGAAGCTTTCTTT. As protein: CASSLEGGQGTEAFF.

This clonotype was observed a few times. V and J are TRBV20-1 and TRBJ2-1; possible D gene TRBD2, 6 bases. The CDR3 covers 16 residues. V gave up 2 bases and J gave up 2 bases, with 16 bases separating them. Germline CDR1 and CDR2: DFQATT and SNEGSKA (reference sequence). In nucleotides, the CDR3 is TGCAGTGCTAGACCCTTGCGGGACCAAACCTACAATGAGCAGTTCTTC. It codes for CSARPLRDQTYNEQFF.

This clonotype was recorded many times. The chain recombines TRBV20-1 with TRBJ2-1, with D maybe TRBD1 (5 bases). Germline CDR1 DFQATT, CDR2 SNEGSKA (reference sequence). This CDR3 region has 15 residues. V lost 0 bases, J lost 8 bases, and 17 bases lay in between. The CDR3 sequence is CSAREFTGIRYEQFF. CDR3 coding DNA: TGCAGTGCTAGAGAGTTTACAGGTATACGGTATGAGCAGTTCTTC.

This chain joins TRBV7-1 and TRBJ2-5, with TRBD1 as a possible D gene (5 bases). TRBV7-1 is noted as an ORF with a role that remains uncertain. The CDR3 covers 11 residues. This chain's CDR3 is CGSSSGETQYF. The CDR3 nucleotides read TGTGGGAGCAGCTCAGGGGAGACCCAGTACTTC.

The chain is built from TRBV27 and TRBJ2-7; perhaps TRBD2 as D (6 bases). Trimming stripped 8 bases from V and 3 bases from J, with 17 bases between. The CDR3 is 14 residues long. CDR1 is MNHEY and CDR2 is SMNVEV in the germline V gene (reference sequence). Here the CDR3 DNA reads TGTGCCAGCCGACGGACGGGAGTCTTCTACGAGCAGTACTTC. Its protein product is CASRRTGVFYEQYF.

There are many counts of this clonotype. The rearrangement joins TRBV20-1 to TRBJ2-1; D gene unclear. CDR3 length: 14 amino acids. Trimming cost V 5 bases and J 2 bases, with 13 bases left between them. Germline V gene sequence: CDR1 DFQATT, CDR2 SNEGSKA (reference sequence). This chain's CDR3 is CSAPGATTYNEQFF. CDR3 sequence (DNA): TGCAGTGCTCCAGGTGCGACAACCTACAATGAGCAGTTCTTC.

The chain recombines TRBV20-1 with TRBJ2-7; perhaps TRBD2 as D (6 bases). Germline V gene data show CDR1 as DFQATT and CDR2 as SNEGSKA (reference sequence). CDR3 length: 13 residues. Trimming pared 6 bases from V and 3 bases from J, leaving 15 bases between. DNA for the CDR3: TGCAGTGCCCCGGGACTCCCCCACTACGAGCAGTACTTC. This encodes CSAPGLPHYEQYF.